This T cell receptor beta chain was documented in a study of CD8 T cells in ankylosing spondylitis. Quantitative 5'-RACE with molecular barcodes produced the TCR beta libraries. TCRdb reprocessed the 5' RACE reads with MiXCR, giving one entry per CDR3 protein. The sample has approximately 400,000 distinct CDR3 sequences, roughly 15% seen once. The V end lost 1 base, the J end lost 1 base, and 11 bases lay between the germline ends. The CDR3 has 15 amino acids. CDR1 is SGHKS, CDR2 YYEKEE, per germline (reference sequence). Regarding the study as a whole: Among TCR beta sequences, a motif of about 8 highly homologous variants appeared characteristic of ankylosing spondylitis blood. Prior literature has documented some motif variants in synovial fluid and blood from reactive arthritis.

This clonotype was observed a few times. Its antigen is unidentified. The sequenced sample consisted of blood, either unsorted or a sorted T cell fraction (not recorded which). The clonotype comes from a male donor with ankylosing spondylitis. The chain combines TRBV5-5 with TRBJ2-5; D possibly matches TRBD1 or TRBD2 (7 bases each). This chain's CDR3 is CASSLSGTAQETQYF. The CDR3 nucleotides read TGTGCCAGCAGCTTGAGCGGGACAGCCCAAGAGACCCAGTACTTC.